This TCR beta chain emerged from a study of blood T cell repertoires in COVID-19. Generated by immunoSEQ multiplex PCR, the TCRdb table keeps only in-frame clones and is missing some. This repertoire shows 250,000 to 300,000 clones, about 87% found once; its top ten account for roughly 1.6%. Sequenced material: peripheral blood. The receptor was isolated from a woman between 40 and 55 years old who had recovered from COVID-19.

CDR3 DNA: TGTGCCAGCAGCAAGACAGGCTACTCTGGAAACACCATATATTTT. Translating gives CASSKTGYSGNTIYF. This chain connects TRBV7-6 to TRBJ1-3; tentatively, D is TRBD1 (6 bases). Trimming removed 5 bases at V and 0 bases at J, with 11 bases between. Germline V gene data show CDR1 as SGHVS and CDR2 as FNYEAQ. This CDR3 is built from 15 residues. The full variable domain, completed using reference TRBV7-6 and TRBJ1-3, is GAGVSQSPRYKVTKRGQDVALRCDPISGHVSLYWYRQALGQGPEFLTYFNYEAQQDKSGLPNDRFSAERPEGSISTLTIQRTEQRDSAMYRCASSKTGYSGNTIYFGEGSWLTVV.